Shown below are 18 T cell receptor beta chains from a single sample sequenced in a study of sequential checkpoint blockade in melanoma. Treatment meaning: randomized to nivolumab then ipilimumab (arm A) or the reverse (arm B). TCRdb's table, derived via immunoSEQ multiplex PCR, lists solely in-frame clones and lacks some. The sample lists more than 9,500 clones, about 77% occurring once. The specimen was CD8+ T cells sorted from blood (inferred from file names), collected from a patient given nivolumab and ipilimumab in sequence. All receptors derive from a human donor with melanoma.

The rearrangement links TRBV30 to TRBJ2-7; 7 nucleotides align to TRBD2. CDR3 length equals 13 residues. The J segment lost 7 bases and the V segment lost 2 bases, leaving 8 bases of the junction unmatched. CDR1 and CDR2 from the germline V gene are GTSNPN and SVGIG (reference sequence). The CDR3 region has the DNA TGTGCCTGGAGTTACGCGGGAGCCCGGGAGCAGTACTTC. Translation: CAWSYAGAREQYF.

This clone was detected only a few times. The V call is TRBV7-2, the J call TRBJ2-7; perhaps TRBD2 as D (5 bases). The length of the CDR3 is 14 residues. CDR1 and CDR2 (germline): SGHTA, FQGNSA. Trimming took off 1 base at V and 4 bases at J, with 11 bases between the two ends. CDR3 nucleotide sequence: TGTGCCAGCAGCTTAGGGCGAGAGGGTTACGAGCAGTACTTC. Amino acid sequence: CASSLGREGYEQYF.

This chain joins TRBV29-1 and TRBJ2-2; 13 nucleotides align to TRBD2. CDR1 is SQVTM and CDR2 is ANQGSEA in the germline V gene. The CDR3 is made up of 15 amino acids. Losses at the gene ends were 5 bases for V and 4 bases for J; bases not matched to a gene: 4. The chain's CDR3 is CSVSRLAGGTGELFF. The CDR3 region has the DNA TGCAGCGTTTCTAGACTAGCGGGAGGCACCGGGGAGCTGTTTTTT.

The V call is TRBV6-5, the J call TRBJ2-2; TRBD2 might be the D (6 bases). This CDR3 has 14 amino acids. V was cut by 0 bases and J by 5 bases, with 7 bases left in between. The germline V gene has CDR1 MNHEY and CDR2 SVGAGI. Here the CDR3 reads CASSYSEGTGELFF. The CDR3 DNA sequence: TGTGCCAGCAGTTACTCGGAGGGGACCGGGGAGCTGTTTTTT.

V usage is TRBV7-9 and J usage is TRBJ2-5; TRBD1 agrees at 11 bases. CDR3 size: 16 residues. Germline V gene data show CDR1 as SEHNR and CDR2 as FQNEAQ (reference sequence). Unmatched junction bases numbered 7, after V lost 5 bases and J lost 2 bases. This CDR3 reads CASSLPGQGGQETQYF. CDR3 bases: TGTGCCAGCAGCCTCCCGGGACAGGGGGGACAAGAGACCCAGTACTTC.

The J gene is TRBJ2-3, the V gene TRBV7-3; D perhaps matches TRBD2 (6 bases). V was clipped by 3 bases and J by 5 bases, with 15 bases between them. This CDR3 spans 15 amino acids. From germline, CDR1 is SGHTA and CDR2 FQGTGA. CDR3: CASSLGPGLGDTQYF. CDR3 sequence (DNA): TGTGCCAGCAGCTTGGGACCGGGACTGGGAGATACGCAGTATTTT.

In DNA, the CDR3 is TGTGCCAGCAGTTTGAGGGCGGCCGGGACTAGCCCACTGGGGAATGAGCAGTTCTTC. Translated: CASSLRAAGTSPLGNEQFF. The chain employs TRBV27 and TRBJ2-1; 9 bases fit TRBD2. CDR1 is MNHEY, CDR2 SMNVEV, per germline (reference sequence). The V and J ends lost 3 bases and 7 bases, in that order; junction bases with no gene match: 19. The CDR3 totals 19 residues.

The V gene is TRBV27, the J gene TRBJ2-5; the match to TRBD2 covers 10 bases. The tail of the sequence fits TRBJ2-7 better, so the J call may be wrong. This CDR3 is built from 14 residues. Germline values: CDR1 MNHEY, CDR2 SMNVEV (reference sequence). The CDR3 loop is CASSPSGRAHEQYF. In DNA form, the CDR3 reads TGTGCCAGCAGTCCGAGCGGGAGGGCCCACGAGCAGTACTTC.

The chain couples TRBV19 to TRBJ1-5; 10 nucleotides align to TRBD1. The CDR3 is 15 residues long. The germline CDR1 and CDR2 sequences are LNHDA and SQIVND (reference sequence). The V segment lost 3 bases and the J segment 7 bases; nucleotides outside the gene matches: 6. This CDR3 is CASSIVTGGTQPQHF. CDR3 bases: TGTGCCAGTAGTATCGTGACAGGGGGCACCCAGCCCCAGCATTTT.

The chain has TRBV4-1 and TRBJ2-1; 7 positions match TRBD1. The CDR3 totals 15 residues. Trimming at V came to 3 bases and at J to 8 bases, leaving 10 bases not matched to a gene. The germline V gene encodes CDR1 MGHRA and CDR2 YSYEKL. In nucleotides, the CDR3 is TGCGCCAGCAGCCATTCGGACAGGTTATCTTATGAGCAGTTCTTC. It is translated as CASSHSDRLSYEQFF.

This clone occurred a few times. The rearrangement uses TRBV4-3 and TRBJ2-3; tentatively, D is TRBD2 (6 bases). Germline V CDR1 and CDR2: LGHNA, YSLEER. Trimming left V 4 bases short and J 1 base short, with 12 bases between. The CDR3 extends over 15 amino acids. CDR3 in amino acids: CASSRRESRTDTQYF. In DNA form, the CDR3 reads TGCGCCAGCAGCCGCCGGGAGTCCCGCACAGATACGCAGTATTTT.

The chain links TRBV9 to TRBJ2-1; TRBD1 might be the D (6 bases). CDR1 and CDR2 (germline): SGDLS, YYNGEE. The V gene lost 4 bases and the J gene lost 1 base, with 12 bases spanning the gap. CDR3 length: 15 amino acids. The CDR3 loop is CASSPGQTSYNEQFF. The CDR3 DNA follows: TGTGCCAGCAGCCCCGGACAGACTTCCTACAATGAGCAGTTCTTC.

CDR3: CSVEDKTGTSYEQYF. The CDR3, as DNA: TGCAGCGTTGAAGATAAGACAGGCACCTCCTACGAGCAGTACTTC. This sequence joins TRBV29-1 and TRBJ2-7, with a possible D match to TRBD1 (6 bases). CDR1 is SQVTM, CDR2 ANQGSEA, per germline. V was trimmed by 0 bases and J by 0 bases, leaving 12 bases between them. The CDR3 extends over 15 amino acids.

The rearrangement uses TRBV4-1 and TRBJ2-5; 12 positions match TRBD2. The CDR3 sequence is 15 residues long. Germline trimming cut 4 bases from V and 2 bases from J; bases unmatched to any gene: 2. Germline CDR1 reads MGHRA; CDR2 reads YSYEKL. CDR3 loop: CASSLGLAGQETQYF. Here the CDR3 DNA reads TGCGCCAGCAGCCTTGGACTAGCGGGGCAAGAGACCCAGTACTTC.

The J gene is TRBJ2-7, the V gene TRBV11-2, with no clear D. The V end lost 0 bases, the J end lost 1 base, and 10 bases lay between the germline ends. There are 15 residues in the CDR3. Germline assignment: CDR1 SGHAT and CDR2 FQNNGV. The CDR3 nucleotides read TGTGCCAGCAGCTTAGATCTGGGCAGTTCCTACGAGCAGTACTTC. Translated: CASSLDLGSSYEQYF.

This CDR3 reads CASSLDTEDYNEQFF. CDR3 DNA sequence: TGTGCCAGCAGCTTAGACACAGAAGATTACAATGAGCAGTTCTTC. The chain combines TRBV7-9 with TRBJ2-1; no clear D gene. V gave up 1 base and J gave up 4 bases, with 11 bases separating them. Per the germline V gene, CDR1 is SEHNR and CDR2 is FQNEAQ (reference sequence). The CDR3 consists of 15 residues.

The chain has TRBV4-1 and TRBJ2-3, with 7 bases identical to TRBD1. Looked up from germline, CDR1 is MGHRA and CDR2 is YSYEKL. Losses at the gene ends were 5 bases for V and 6 bases for J; bases not matched to a gene: 5. The length of the CDR3 is 13 residues. CDR3 residues: CASSGTVWDTQYF. Written as DNA, the CDR3 is TGCGCCAGCAGCGGGACAGTTTGGGATACGCAGTATTTT.

The V gene is TRBV30, the J gene TRBJ2-2; D possibly corresponds to TRBD1 (5 bases). The CDR3 is 15 residues long. The germline gives CDR1 GTSNPN, CDR2 SVGIG (reference sequence). The ends were cut back, 2 bases at V and 2 bases at J, with 12 bases in the middle. CDR3 protein: CAWSFDSINTGELFF. In DNA form, the CDR3 reads TGTGCCTGGAGTTTCGACAGTATAAACACCGGGGAGCTGTTTTTT.